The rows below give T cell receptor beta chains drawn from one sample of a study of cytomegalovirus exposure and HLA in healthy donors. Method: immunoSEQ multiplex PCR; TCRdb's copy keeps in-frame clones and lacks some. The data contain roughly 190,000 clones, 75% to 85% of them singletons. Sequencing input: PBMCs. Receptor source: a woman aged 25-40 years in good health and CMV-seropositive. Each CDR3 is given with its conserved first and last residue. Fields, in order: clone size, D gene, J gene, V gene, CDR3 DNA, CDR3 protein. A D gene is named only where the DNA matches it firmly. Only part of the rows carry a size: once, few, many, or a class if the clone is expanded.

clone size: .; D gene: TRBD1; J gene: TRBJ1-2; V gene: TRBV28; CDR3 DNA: TGTGCCAGCCACGGGACAGCCTTGTATGGCTACACCTTC; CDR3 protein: CASHGTALYGYTF
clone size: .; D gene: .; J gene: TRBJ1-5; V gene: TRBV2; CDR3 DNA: TGTGCCAGCAGTGAATCCAGTCTTAATCAGCCCCAGCATTTT; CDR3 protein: CASSESSLNQPQHF
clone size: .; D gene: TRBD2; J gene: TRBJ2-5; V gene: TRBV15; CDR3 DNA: TGTGCCACCAGCACTAGCGGGGCAGAGACCCAGTACTTC; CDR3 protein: CATSTSGAETQYF
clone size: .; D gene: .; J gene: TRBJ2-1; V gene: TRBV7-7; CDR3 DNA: TGTGCTAGCAGCTTAGCTAAGGGGCCCCTCAATGAGCAGTTCTTC; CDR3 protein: CASSLAKGPLNEQFF
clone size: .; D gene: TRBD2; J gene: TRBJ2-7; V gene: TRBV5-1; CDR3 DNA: TGCGCCAGCAGCCGCCAAGCGGGAGGCACCTACGAGCAGTACTTC; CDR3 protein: CASSRQAGGTYEQYF
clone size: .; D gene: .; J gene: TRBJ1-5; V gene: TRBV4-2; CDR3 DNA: TGTGCCAGCAGCCCCGTACAGGGAATTAGCAATCAGCCCCAGCATTTT; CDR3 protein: CASSPVQGISNQPQHF
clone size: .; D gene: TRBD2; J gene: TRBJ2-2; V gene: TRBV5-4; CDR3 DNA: TGTGCCAGCAGCGTCTCTAGCGGGGGGACCACCGGGGAGCTGTTTTTT; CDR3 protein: CASSVSSGGTTGELFF
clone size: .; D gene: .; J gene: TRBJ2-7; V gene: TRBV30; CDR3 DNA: TGTGCCTGGGCCCGCGGGGTGAGGGAGCAGTACTTC; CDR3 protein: CAWARGVREQYF
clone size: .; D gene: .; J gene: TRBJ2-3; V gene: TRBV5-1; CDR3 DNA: TGCGCCAGCAGCTTGGTTCAGGGGACAGATACGCAGTATTTT; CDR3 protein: CASSLVQGTDTQYF
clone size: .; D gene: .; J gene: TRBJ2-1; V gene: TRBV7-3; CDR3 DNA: TGTGCCAGCAGCCGGGACTGGTCTGGGTACAATGAGCAGTTCTTC; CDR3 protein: CASSRDWSGYNEQFF
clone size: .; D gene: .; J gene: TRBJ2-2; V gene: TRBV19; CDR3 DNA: TGTGCCAGTAAGCTGATTAACACCGGGGAGCTGTTTTTT; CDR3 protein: CASKLINTGELFF
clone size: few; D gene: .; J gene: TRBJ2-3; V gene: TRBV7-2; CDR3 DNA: TGTGCCAGCAGCCAAAGCCTCCCTAGCTCGGCAGATACGCAGTATTTT; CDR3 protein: CASSQSLPSSADTQYF
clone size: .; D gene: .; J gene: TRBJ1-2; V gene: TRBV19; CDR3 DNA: TGTGCCAGTGAAAGAGCTAACTATGGCTACACCTTC; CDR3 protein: CASERANYGYTF
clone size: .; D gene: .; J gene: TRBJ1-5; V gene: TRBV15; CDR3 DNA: TGTGCCACCAGCAGAGACATCAGGGTAGATCAGCCCCAGCATTTT; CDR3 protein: CATSRDIRVDQPQHF
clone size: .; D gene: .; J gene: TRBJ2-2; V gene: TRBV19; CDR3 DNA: TGTGCCAGTAGTAGCGGGGTGTACACCGGGGAGCTGTTTTTT; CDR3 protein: CASSSGVYTGELFF
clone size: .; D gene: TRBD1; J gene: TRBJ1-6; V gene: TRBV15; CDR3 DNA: TGTGCCACCAGCAGAGAAAGGGGGCTTTCGGCACCCCTCCACTTT; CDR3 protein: CATSRERGLSAPLHF
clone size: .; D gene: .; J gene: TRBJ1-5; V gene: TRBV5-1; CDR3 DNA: TGCGCCAGCAGCGAGGCATCTGGCAATCAGCCCCAGCATTTT; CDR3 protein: CASSEASGNQPQHF
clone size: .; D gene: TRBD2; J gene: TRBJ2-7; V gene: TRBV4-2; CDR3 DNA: TGTGCCAGCAGCCAAGAGTCTCCCGGCGGACTAGCGGGAGACGAGCAGTACTTC; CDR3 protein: CASSQESPGGLAGDEQYF
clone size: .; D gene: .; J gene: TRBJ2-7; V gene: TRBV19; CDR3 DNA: TGTGCCAGTGGTGCGGGCCCCCGCGTTGACGAGCAGTACTTC; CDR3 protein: CASGAGPRVDEQYF
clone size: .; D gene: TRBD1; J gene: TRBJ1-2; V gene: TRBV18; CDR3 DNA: TGTGCCAGCTCACACGGGACAGTGACGCTGTACTATGGCTACACCTTC; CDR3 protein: CASSHGTVTLYYGYTF
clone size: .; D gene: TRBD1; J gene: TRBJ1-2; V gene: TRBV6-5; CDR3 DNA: TGTGCCAGCAGGACAGGGGAAACCTATGGCTACACCTTC; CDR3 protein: CASRTGETYGYTF